This passage covers 13 T cell receptor beta chains from one sample sequenced in a study of beta chain features in type 1 diabetes. As every portion of the isolated RNA was reverse transcribed, the sequencing read expressed TCRB transcripts. Generated by immunoSEQ multiplex PCR, the TCRdb table keeps only in-frame clones and is missing some. The repertoire holds fewer than 200,000 clones, with about 8.1% as singletons. The sample comprised central memory CD4+ T cells from blood. The receptor set was obtained from a man aged 18 to 30 in good health.

The genes are TRBV12-5 and TRBJ2-1; D is possibly TRBD2 (5 bases). CDR3 length equals 15 residues. From germline, CDR1 is LGHNT and CDR2 FRNRAP. With 3 bases removed from V and 5 bases from J, the gap between germline ends came to 14 bases. The CDR3 sequence: CASGLDPWRNNEQFF. CDR3 in DNA: TGTGCTAGTGGTTTAGATCCATGGAGGAACAATGAGCAGTTCTTC.

The J gene is TRBJ2-5, the V gene TRBV6-1; 8 nucleotides align to TRBD2. CDR1 is MNHNS, CDR2 SASEGT, per germline. The junction had 2 bases not matched to a gene; V was cut back by 1 base and J by 4 bases. The CDR3 contains 14 residues. This CDR3 reads CASSEGLATETQYF. The CDR3 DNA reads TGTGCCAGCAGTGAAGGACTAGCGACAGAGACCCAGTACTTC.

This clone was seen more than once but under ten times. The chain employs TRBV6-5 and TRBJ2-7, with 8 bases lining up with TRBD2. The J segment lost 1 base and the V segment lost 0 bases, leaving 5 bases of the junction unmatched. This CDR3 comprises 16 residues. Germline assignment: CDR1 MNHEY and CDR2 SVGAGI. In DNA form, the CDR3 reads TGTGCCAGCAGTTACTCTGGCGGGGGGAGTTCCTACGAGCAGTACTTC. Translation: CASSYSGGGSSYEQYF.

The chain employs TRBV28 and TRBJ1-2; 7 nucleotides match TRBD1. The CDR3 contains 12 residues. V trimming: 9 bases; J trimming: 0 bases; junction bases outside the gene matches: 1. Germline lookup yields CDR1 MDHEN and CDR2 SYDVKM. Written as DNA, the CDR3 is TGTGCCAGTCAGGGGGCTAACTATGGCTACACCTTC. Protein sequence: CASQGANYGYTF.

This clone came up a few times. This chain links TRBV30 with TRBJ1-6; TRBD1 agrees at 8 bases. CDR1 and CDR2 from the germline V gene are GTSNPN and SVGIG (reference sequence). CDR3 length: 13 amino acids. V shed 2 bases and J 13 bases; nucleotides not matched to a gene: 7. The chain's CDR3 is CAWSQDRVSPLHF. The CDR3 DNA sequence: TGTGCCTGGAGTCAGGACAGGGTTTCGCCCCTCCACTTT.

This clone was seen more than once but under ten times. V is TRBV6-1 and J is TRBJ2-3, with D perhaps TRBD1 (6 bases). This CDR3 is built from 13 residues. V lost 3 bases to trimming and J lost 4 bases, with 8 bases between them. Germline V gives CDR1 MNHNS, CDR2 SASEGT. CDR3 DNA sequence: TGTGCCAGCAGTGAGCCAGGGGCAGATACGCAGTATTTT. It codes for CASSEPGADTQYF.

V is TRBV6-6 and J is TRBJ2-7; 7 nucleotides agree with TRBD2. V trimming: 6 bases; J trimming: 6 bases; junction bases outside the gene matches: 17. Looked up from germline, CDR1 is MNHNY and CDR2 is SVGAGI (reference sequence). The CDR3 consists of 16 residues. The CDR3, as DNA: TGTGCCAGCAGCTACCTCCAGGCGCGGGAGTCGGGCGAGCAGTACTTC. This translates into CASSYLQARESGEQYF.

The chain couples TRBV2 to TRBJ1-5; 8 positions match TRBD1. CDR3 length equals 15 residues. Per germline, CDR1 SNHLY and CDR2 FYNNEI. Unmatched junction bases numbered 7, after V lost 7 bases and J lost 2 bases. CDR3 region: CASNLRGQGNQPQHF. The CDR3 coding sequence is TGTGCCAGCAATCTCAGGGGGCAGGGCAATCAGCCCCAGCATTTT.

The chain carries TRBV11-3 and TRBJ2-1; TRBD2 matches 13 bases. Losses at the gene ends were 5 bases for V and 9 bases for J; bases not matched to a gene: 7. The CDR3 contains 15 residues. Germline CDR1 SGHNT, CDR2 YENEEA. CDR3 protein: CASSKLAGGPGEQFF. Written as DNA, the CDR3 is TGTGCCAGCAGCAAACTAGCGGGAGGGCCCGGTGAGCAGTTCTTC.

This clone turned up a few times. The V gene is TRBV9, the J gene TRBJ2-1, with 11 bases matching TRBD2. This CDR3 has 15 residues. V lost 4 bases to trimming and J lost 4 bases; unmatched junction nucleotides: 4. Germline values: CDR1 SGDLS, CDR2 YYNGEE. CDR3 in DNA: TGTGCCAGCAGCCTTACTAGCGGGGGTTACAATGAGCAGTTCTTC. Translation: CASSLTSGGYNEQFF.

This chain connects TRBV30 to TRBJ2-7; 11 bases fit TRBD1. With V trimmed by 4 bases and J by 7 bases, 6 bases remained unmatched. The CDR3 consists of 13 residues. Per the germline V gene, CDR1 is GTSNPN and CDR2 is SVGIG (reference sequence). The CDR3 here is CAWTGQGAGEQYF. CDR3 nucleotide sequence: TGTGCCTGGACCGGACAGGGGGCTGGGGAGCAGTACTTC.

This clone has at least ten counts. The genes are TRBV28 and TRBJ2-1, with D perhaps matching TRBD1 (5 bases). The CDR3 loop spans 14 amino acids. In germline, CDR1 is MDHEN, CDR2 SYDVKM. The V and J ends lost 6 bases and 7 bases respectively, with 16 bases between them. The CDR3 DNA is TGTGCCAGCAGGAGCAGGGCCCTGAGGAATGAGCAGTTCTTC. Translating gives CASRSRALRNEQFF. The whole variable domain, filled in from reference TRBV28 and TRBJ2-1, reads DVKVTQSSRYLVKRTGEKVFLECVQDMDHENMFWYRQDPGLGLRLIYFSYDVKMKEKGDIPEGYSVSREKKERFSLILESASTNQTSMYLCASRSRALRNEQFFGPGTRLTVL.

J is TRBJ2-1 and V is TRBV10-3; 8 bases map to TRBD1. The germline V gene has CDR1 ENHRY and CDR2 SYGVKD. This CDR3 is 12 amino acids long. V was pared by 4 bases and J by 10 bases, with 3 bases of the junction left unmatched. The CDR3 protein is CAISGGQDEQFF. In DNA, the CDR3 is TGTGCCATCAGTGGGGGACAGGACGAGCAGTTCTTC.